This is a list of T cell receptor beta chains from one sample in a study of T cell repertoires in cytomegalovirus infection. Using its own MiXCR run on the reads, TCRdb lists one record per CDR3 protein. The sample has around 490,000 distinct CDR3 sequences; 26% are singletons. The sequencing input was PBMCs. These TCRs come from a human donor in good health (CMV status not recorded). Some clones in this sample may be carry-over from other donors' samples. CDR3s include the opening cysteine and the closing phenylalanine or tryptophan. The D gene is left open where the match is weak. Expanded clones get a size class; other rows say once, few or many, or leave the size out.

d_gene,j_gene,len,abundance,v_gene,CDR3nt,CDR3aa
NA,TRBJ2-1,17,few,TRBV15,TGTGCCACCAGCAGAGATCGCGGGTCGACCCCCTACAATGAGCAGTTCTTC,CATSRDRGSTPYNEQFF
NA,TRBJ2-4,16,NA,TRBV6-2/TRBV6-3,TGTGCCAGCAGTTACGGGACCCAAACAGGATTCAACATTCAGTACTTC,CASSYGTQTGFNIQYF
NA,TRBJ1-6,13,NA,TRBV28,TGTGCCAGCAGGGGGTGGGGAGAATCACCCCTCCACTTT,CASRGWGESPLHF
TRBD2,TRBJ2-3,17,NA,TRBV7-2,TGTGCCAGCAGCTTAGTAGTAGGACTAGCGGGCACAGATACGCAGTATTTT,CASSLVVGLAGTDTQYF
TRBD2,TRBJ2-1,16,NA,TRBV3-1,TGTGCCAGCAGCCAAGAGGCGGGAGGAGAGAACAATGAGCAGTTCTTC,CASSQEAGGENNEQFF
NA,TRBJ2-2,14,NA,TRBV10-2,TGCGCCAGCAGTATTATGCAAAACACCGGGGAGCTGTTTTTT,CASSIMQNTGELFF
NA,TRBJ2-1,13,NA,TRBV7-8,TGTGCCAGCAGCTTAGGACCAGACTCCTGGGAGTTCTTC,CASSLGPDSWEFF
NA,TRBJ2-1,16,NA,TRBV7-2,TGTGCCAGCACCTCAAACAGGCCGAGCTCCTACAATGAGCAGTTCTTC,CASTSNRPSSYNEQFF
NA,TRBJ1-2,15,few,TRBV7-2,TGTGCCAGCAGCCCCGGGACGGGGGAGGTCTATGGCTACACCTTC,CASSPGTGEVYGYTF
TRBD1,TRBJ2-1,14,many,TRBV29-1,TGCAGCGTTGACGGGACAGGGATTGGCAATGAGCAGTTCTTC,CSVDGTGIGNEQFF
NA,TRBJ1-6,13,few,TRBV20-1,TGCAGTGCCCAAAGCGGATATAATTCACCCCTCCACTTT,CSAQSGYNSPLHF
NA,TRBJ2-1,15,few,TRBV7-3,TGTGCCAGCAGCTCCGACATCCGCTCCTACAATGAGCAGTTCTTC,CASSSDIRSYNEQFF
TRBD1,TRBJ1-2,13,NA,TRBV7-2,TGTGCCAGCAGCCGGGGACAGGGTTTTGGCTACACCTTC,CASSRGQGFGYTF
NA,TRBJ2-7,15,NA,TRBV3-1,TGTGCCAGCAGCCGAGGCCGAGCGGATCCCTACGAGCAGTACTTC,CASSRGRADPYEQYF
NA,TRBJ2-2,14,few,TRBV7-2,TGTGCCAGCAGACGCCCCAGGGACACCGGGGAGCTGTTTTTT,CASRRPRDTGELFF
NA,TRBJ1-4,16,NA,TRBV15,TGTGCCACCAGCATACGGCCCCGTGCAACTAATGAAAAACTGTTTTTT,CATSIRPRATNEKLFF
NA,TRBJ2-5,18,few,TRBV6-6,TGTGCCAGCAGCAGAGAGCCTTTCCGGCAATCCTTCCAAGAGACCCAGTACTTC,CASSREPFRQSFQETQYF
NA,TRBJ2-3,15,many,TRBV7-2,TGTGCCAGCAGCTTCGGGACTCGATCCCACGATACGCAGTATTTT,CASSFGTRSHDTQYF
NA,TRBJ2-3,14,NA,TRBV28,TGTGCCAGCAACGACCGGGACATAGTGGATACGCAGTATTTT,CASNDRDIVDTQYF
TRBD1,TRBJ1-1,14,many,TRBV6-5,TGTGCCAGCAGCCACAGGGGCATGAACACTGAAGCTTTCTTT,CASSHRGMNTEAFF
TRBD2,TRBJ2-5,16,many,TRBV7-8,TGTGCCAGCAGCTTAGGAGGGCTAGCGGGGCAGGGGACCCAGTACTTC,CASSLGGLAGQGTQYF
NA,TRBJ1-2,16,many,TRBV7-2,TGTGCCAGCAGCTTAGGGCGGGGGCGGGGGGAGTATGGCTACACCTTC,CASSLGRGRGEYGYTF
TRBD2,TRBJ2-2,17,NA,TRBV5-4,TGTGCCAGCAGCCCGACTAGCGGGAGGGTGGGAACCGGGGAGCTGTTTTTT,CASSPTSGRVGTGELFF
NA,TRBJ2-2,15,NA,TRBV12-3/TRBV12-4,TGTGCCACCCGGATGGGGACCGCGAACACCGGGGAGCTGTTTTTT,CATRMGTANTGELFF
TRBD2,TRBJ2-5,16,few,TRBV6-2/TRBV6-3,TGTGCCAGCAGTTACTCGGCCTGGACTAGCGGGAGTGGAAAGTACTTC,CASSYSAWTSGSGKYF
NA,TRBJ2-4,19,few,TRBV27,TGTGCCAGCAGTTTATCGGGTAAAGGACAGTTACTAGCCAAAAACATTCAGTACTTC,CASSLSGKGQLLAKNIQYF
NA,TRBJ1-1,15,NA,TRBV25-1,TGTGCCAGCAGTGACCTGGCGACCGGAGGGACTGAAGCTTTCTTT,CASSDLATGGTEAFF
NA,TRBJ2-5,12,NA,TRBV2,TGTGCCAGCAGTGAATTAAAAGAGACCCAGTACTTC,CASSELKETQYF
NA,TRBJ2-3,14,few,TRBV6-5,TGTGCCAGCAGCCGACGAGCGGCCACAGATACGCAGTATTTT,CASSRRAATDTQYF
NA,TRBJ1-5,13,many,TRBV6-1,TGTGCCAGCAGTTCAGGGCCCAATCAGCCCCAGCATTTT,CASSSGPNQPQHF
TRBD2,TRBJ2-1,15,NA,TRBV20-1,TGCAGTGCTAGTGGGCCAGCGGGATCTTCCAATGAGCAGTTCTTC,CSASGPAGSSNEQFF
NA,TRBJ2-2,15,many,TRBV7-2,TGTGCCAGCAGCTTAGCGGTGGCGGGGACCGGGGAGCTGTTTTTT,CASSLAVAGTGELFF
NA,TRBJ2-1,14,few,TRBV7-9,TGTGCCAGCAACCCCGCTGGTGGCTACAATGAGCAGTTCTTC,CASNPAGGYNEQFF
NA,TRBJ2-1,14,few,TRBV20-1,TGCAGTGCTCGAGGGACGGGGCGCTACAATGAGCAGTTCTTC,CSARGTGRYNEQFF
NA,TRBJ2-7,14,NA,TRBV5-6,TGTGCCAGCAGCTTACCAGGGCCCACGGGGGAGCAGTACTTC,CASSLPGPTGEQYF
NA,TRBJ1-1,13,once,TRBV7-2,TGTGCCAGCAGCTCGATAGACAGGAGTGAAGCTTTCTTT,CASSSIDRSEAFF
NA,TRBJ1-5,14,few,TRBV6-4,TGTGCCAGCAGTGACAGATATAGCAATCAGCCCCAGCATTTT,CASSDRYSNQPQHF
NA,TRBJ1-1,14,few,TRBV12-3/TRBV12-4,TGTGCCAGCAGTTTAGTTGGGGATAGGACTGAAGCTTTCTTT,CASSLVGDRTEAFF
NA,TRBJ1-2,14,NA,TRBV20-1,TGCAGTGCTGAGCCCGGGGGGGCGCTTTATGGCTACACCTTC,CSAEPGGALYGYTF
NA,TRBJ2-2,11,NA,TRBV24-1,TGTGCCACCGAGAACACCGGGGAGCTGTTTTTT,CATENTGELFF
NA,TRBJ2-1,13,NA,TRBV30,TGTGCCTTCTCCGGTACTAGCCCGAATGAGCAGTTCTTC,CAFSGTSPNEQFF
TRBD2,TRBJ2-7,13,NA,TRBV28,TGTGCCAGCAGTTGGGGGGGTGGCTACGAGCAGTACTTC,CASSWGGGYEQYF